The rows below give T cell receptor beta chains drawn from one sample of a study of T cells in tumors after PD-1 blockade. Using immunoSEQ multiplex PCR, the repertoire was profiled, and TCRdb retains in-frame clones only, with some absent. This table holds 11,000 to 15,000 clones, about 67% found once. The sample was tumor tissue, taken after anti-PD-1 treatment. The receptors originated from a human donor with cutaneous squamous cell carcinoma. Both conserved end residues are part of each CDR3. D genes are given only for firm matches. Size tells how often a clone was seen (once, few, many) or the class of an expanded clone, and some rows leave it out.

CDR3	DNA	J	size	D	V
CASGPNIQYF	TGTGCCAGTGGTCCGAACATTCAGTACTTC	TRBJ2-4	.	.	TRBV19
CASSQETSAALNEQFF	TGCGCCAGCAGCCAGGAGACTAGCGCCGCCCTCAATGAGCAGTTCTTC	TRBJ2-1	.	TRBD2	TRBV4-3
CASSHDSTDTQYF	TGTGCCAGCAGCCATGACTCTACAGATACGCAGTATTTT	TRBJ2-3	once	.	TRBV7-9
CASSIGGEQFF	TGTGCCAGTAGTATCGGTGGAGAGCAGTTCTTC	TRBJ2-1	.	.	TRBV19
CATSSGQDRDHNEQFF	TGTGCCACCAGCAGCGGACAGGACAGGGACCACAATGAGCAGTTCTTC	TRBJ2-1	.	TRBD1	TRBV15
CASRDPGTEAFF	TGTGCCAGCAGAGACCCGGGCACTGAAGCTTTCTTT	TRBJ1-1	once	.	TRBV11-3
CASSFWGGPNTGELFF	TGTGCCAGCAGCTTTTGGGGGGGCCCGAACACCGGGGAGCTGTTTTTT	TRBJ2-2	medium-sized	.	TRBV11-3
CASSSRGGLDGNTIYF	TGTGCCAGCAGCTCGAGGGGGGGACTCGACGGAAACACCATATATTTT	TRBJ1-3	.	.	TRBV7-2
CASGLVQRTGGDEQYF	TGTGCTAGTGGTTTGGTACAGAGGACAGGGGGCGACGAGCAGTACTTC	TRBJ2-7	.	TRBD1	TRBV12-5
CASSLAGRGQPREQFF	TGTGCCAGCAGCTTGGCCGGCAGGGGGCAACCACGTGAGCAGTTCTTC	TRBJ2-1	once	TRBD1	TRBV5-8
CASSAQGNTIYF	TGTGCCAGCAGCGCACAGGGAAACACCATATATTTT	TRBJ1-3	.	.	TRBV11-3